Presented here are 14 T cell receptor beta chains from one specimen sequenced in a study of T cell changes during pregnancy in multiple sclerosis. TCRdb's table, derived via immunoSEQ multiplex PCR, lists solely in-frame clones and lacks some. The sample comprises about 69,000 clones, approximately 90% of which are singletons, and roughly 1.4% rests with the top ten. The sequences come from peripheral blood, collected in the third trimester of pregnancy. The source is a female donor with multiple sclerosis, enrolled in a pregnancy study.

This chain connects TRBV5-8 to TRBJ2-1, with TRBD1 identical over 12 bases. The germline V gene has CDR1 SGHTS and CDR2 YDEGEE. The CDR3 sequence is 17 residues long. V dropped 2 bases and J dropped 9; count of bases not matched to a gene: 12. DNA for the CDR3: TGTGCCAGCAGCTTTGCGTTCCGGGACAGGGGGCTCACTGAGCAGTTCTTC. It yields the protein CASSFAFRDRGLTEQFF. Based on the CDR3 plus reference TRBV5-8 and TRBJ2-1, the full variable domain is EAGVTQSPTHLIKTRGQQATLRCSPISGHTSVYWYQQALGLGLQFLLWYDEGEERNRGNFPPRFSGRQFPNYSSELNVNALELEDSALYLCASSFAFRDRGLTEQFFGPGTRLTVL.

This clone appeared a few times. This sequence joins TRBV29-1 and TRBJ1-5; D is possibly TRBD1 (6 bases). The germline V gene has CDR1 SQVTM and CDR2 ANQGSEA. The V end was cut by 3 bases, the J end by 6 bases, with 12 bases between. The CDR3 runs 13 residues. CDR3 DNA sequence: TGCAGCGTTGAGGCAGGGGAAGGTCAGCCCCAGCATTTT. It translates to CSVEAGEGQPQHF.

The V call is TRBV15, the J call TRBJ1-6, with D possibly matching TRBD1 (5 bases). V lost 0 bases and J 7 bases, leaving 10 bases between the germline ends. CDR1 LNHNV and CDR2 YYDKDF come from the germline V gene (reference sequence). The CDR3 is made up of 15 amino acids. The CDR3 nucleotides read TGTGCCACCAGCAGAGACAGGGTTGGCAATTCACCCCTCCACTTT. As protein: CATSRDRVGNSPLHF.

CDR3 nucleotide sequence: TGTGCCAGCAGCTTGTCTGACAGGGTTGAAGCTTTCTTT. It encodes CASSLSDRVEAFF. The chain employs TRBV5-4 and TRBJ1-1, with 7 bases lining up with TRBD1. The CDR3 totals 13 residues. The V gene end was trimmed by 1 base and the J gene end by 7 bases; junction bases not matched to a gene: 4. Germline V gene lookup returns CDR1 SGHNT and CDR2 YYREEE (reference sequence).

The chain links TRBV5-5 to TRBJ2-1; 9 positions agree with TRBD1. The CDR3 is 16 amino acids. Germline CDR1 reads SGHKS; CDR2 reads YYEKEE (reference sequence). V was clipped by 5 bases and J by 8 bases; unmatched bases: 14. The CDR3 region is CASRKPPGQGKDEQFF. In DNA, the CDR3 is TGTGCCAGCAGAAAACCTCCGGGACAGGGTAAGGATGAGCAGTTCTTC.

CDR3 protein: CASSPQTGGVYEQYF. The CDR3 DNA follows: TGCGCCAGCAGCCCTCAGACAGGGGGCGTCTACGAGCAGTACTTC. The chain joins TRBV5-1 to TRBJ2-7; 10 nucleotides agree with TRBD1. This CDR3 region has 15 residues. CDR1 and CDR2 from the germline V gene are SGHRS and YFSETQ. The trim removed 4 bases at V and 3 bases at J, leaving 7 bases unmatched. Full variable domain (outside the CDR3, taken from reference TRBV5-1 and TRBJ2-7): KAGVTQTPRYLIKTRGQQVTLSCSPISGHRSVSWYQQTPGQGLQFLFEYFSETQRNKGNFPGRFSGRQFSNSRSEMNVSTLELGDSALYLCASSPQTGGVYEQYFGPGTRLTVT.

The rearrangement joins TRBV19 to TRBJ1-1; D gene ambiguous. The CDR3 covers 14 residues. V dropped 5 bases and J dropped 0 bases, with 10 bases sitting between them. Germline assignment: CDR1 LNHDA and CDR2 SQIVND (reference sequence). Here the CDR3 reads CASSPGFMNTEAFF. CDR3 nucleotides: TGTGCCAGTAGTCCCGGGTTTATGAACACTGAAGCTTTCTTT.

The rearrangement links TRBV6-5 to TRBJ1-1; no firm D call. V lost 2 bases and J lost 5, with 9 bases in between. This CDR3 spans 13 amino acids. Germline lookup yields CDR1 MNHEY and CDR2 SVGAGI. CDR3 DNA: TGTGCCAGCAGTTACGAGGGTTGGACTGAAGCTTTCTTT. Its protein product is CASSYEGWTEAFF.

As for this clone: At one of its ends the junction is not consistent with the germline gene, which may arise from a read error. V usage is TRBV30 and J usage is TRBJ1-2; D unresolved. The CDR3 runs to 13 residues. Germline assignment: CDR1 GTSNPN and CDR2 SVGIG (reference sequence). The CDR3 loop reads CAFTRTGNYGHTF. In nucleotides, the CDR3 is TGTGCCTTCACCCGGACGGGGAACTATGGCCACACCTTC.

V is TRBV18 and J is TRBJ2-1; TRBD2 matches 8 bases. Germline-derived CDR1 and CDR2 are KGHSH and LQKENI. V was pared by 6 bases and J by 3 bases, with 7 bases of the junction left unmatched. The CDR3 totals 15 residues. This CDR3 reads CASSPAGGNYNEQFF. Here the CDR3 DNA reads TGTGCCAGCTCCCCGGCGGGGGGAAACTACAATGAGCAGTTCTTC.

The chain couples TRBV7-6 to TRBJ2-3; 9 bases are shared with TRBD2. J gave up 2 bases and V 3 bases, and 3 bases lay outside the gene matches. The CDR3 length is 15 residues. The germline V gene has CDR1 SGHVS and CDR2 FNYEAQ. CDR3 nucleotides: TGTGCCAGCAGCTTTTTAGCGGGGGTCACAGATACGCAGTATTTT. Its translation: CASSFLAGVTDTQYF.

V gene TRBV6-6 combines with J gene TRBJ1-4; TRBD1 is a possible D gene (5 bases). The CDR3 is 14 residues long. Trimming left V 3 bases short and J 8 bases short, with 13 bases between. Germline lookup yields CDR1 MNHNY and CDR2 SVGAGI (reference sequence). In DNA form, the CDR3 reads TGTGCCAGCAGTTATCGTGGGGCTTTCGAAAAACTGTTTTTT. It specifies CASSYRGAFEKLFF.

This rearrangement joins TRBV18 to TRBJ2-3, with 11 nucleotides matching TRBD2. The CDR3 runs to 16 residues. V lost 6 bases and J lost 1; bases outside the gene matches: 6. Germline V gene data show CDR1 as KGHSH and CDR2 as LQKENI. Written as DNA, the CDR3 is TGTGCCAGCTCTCCTACTAGCGGGGGCCGCACAGATACGCAGTATTTT. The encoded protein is CASSPTSGGRTDTQYF.

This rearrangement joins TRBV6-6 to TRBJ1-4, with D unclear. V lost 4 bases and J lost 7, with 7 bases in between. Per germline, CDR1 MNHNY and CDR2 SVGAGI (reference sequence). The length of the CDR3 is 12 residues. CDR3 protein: CASSFPGEKLFF. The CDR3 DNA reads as TGTGCCAGCAGTTTCCCCGGTGAAAAACTGTTTTTT.